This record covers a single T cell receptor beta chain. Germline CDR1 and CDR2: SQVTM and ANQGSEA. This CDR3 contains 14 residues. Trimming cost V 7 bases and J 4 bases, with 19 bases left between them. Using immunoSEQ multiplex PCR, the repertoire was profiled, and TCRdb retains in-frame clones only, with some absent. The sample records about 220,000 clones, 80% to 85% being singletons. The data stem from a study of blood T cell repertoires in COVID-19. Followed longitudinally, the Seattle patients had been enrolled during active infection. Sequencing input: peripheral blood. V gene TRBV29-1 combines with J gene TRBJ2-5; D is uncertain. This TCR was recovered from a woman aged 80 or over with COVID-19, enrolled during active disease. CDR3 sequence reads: CSGRDSSQGETQYF. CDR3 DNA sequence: TGCAGCGGAAGAGACTCTTCCCAAGGAGAGACCCAGTACTTC.